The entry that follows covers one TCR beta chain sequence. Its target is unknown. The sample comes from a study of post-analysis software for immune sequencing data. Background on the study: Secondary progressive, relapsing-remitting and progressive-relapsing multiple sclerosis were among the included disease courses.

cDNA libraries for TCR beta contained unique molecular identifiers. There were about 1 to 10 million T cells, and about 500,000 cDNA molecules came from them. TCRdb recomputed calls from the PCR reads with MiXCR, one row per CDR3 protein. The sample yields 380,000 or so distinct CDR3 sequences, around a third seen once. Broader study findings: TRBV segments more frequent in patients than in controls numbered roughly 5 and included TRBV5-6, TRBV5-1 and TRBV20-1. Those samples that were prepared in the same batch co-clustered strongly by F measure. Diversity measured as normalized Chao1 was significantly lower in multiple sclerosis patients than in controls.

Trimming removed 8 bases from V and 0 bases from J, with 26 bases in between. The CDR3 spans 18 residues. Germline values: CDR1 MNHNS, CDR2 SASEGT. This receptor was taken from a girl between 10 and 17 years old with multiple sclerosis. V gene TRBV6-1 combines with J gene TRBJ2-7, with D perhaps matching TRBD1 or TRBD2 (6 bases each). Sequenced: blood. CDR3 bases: TGTGCCAGCTCTGGGGGGCTAGTGGGGGGCTTAAGCTCCTACGAGCAGTACTTC. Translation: CASSGGLVGGLSSYEQYF.